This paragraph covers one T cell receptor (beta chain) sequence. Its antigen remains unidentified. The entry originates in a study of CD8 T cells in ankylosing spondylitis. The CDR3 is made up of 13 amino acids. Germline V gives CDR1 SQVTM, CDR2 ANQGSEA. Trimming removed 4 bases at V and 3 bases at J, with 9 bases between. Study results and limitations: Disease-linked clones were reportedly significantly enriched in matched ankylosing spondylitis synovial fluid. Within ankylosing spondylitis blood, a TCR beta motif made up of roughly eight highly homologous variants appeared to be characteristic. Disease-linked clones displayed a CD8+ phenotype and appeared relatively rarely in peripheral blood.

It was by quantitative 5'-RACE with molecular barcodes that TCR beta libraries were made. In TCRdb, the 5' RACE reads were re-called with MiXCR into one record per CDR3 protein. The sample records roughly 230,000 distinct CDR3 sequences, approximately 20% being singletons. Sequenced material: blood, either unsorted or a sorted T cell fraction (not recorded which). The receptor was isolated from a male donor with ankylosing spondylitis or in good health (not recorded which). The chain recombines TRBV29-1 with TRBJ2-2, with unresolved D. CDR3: CSVVKGYTGELFF. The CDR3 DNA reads TGCAGCGTTGTCAAGGGATACACCGGGGAGCTGTTTTTT.